This T cell receptor (beta chain) was retrieved from a study of immune cell composition in non-small cell lung cancer. The V gene's germline CDR1 is SGHNT and CDR2 YENEEA. This CDR3 has 13 residues. V shed 0 bases and J shed 5 bases, with 8 bases lying between them. Repertoires were generated with immunoSEQ multiplex PCR, while TCRdb's copy carries only in-frame clones and drops some. The table lists around 13,000 clones, about 70% of them singletons. The source material was lung tumor tissue. The chain links TRBV11-3 to TRBJ2-7, with D tentatively TRBD2 (5 bases). This clonotype originated in a human donor with non-small cell lung cancer. The CDR3 sequence is CASSLDLTNEQYF. CDR3 nucleotides: TGTGCCAGCAGCTTAGATTTGACTAACGAGCAGTACTTC.